The clone carrying this TCR beta chain was counted only a few times. Antigen unknown. These data belong to a study of T cell responses to AZD1222 COVID-19 vaccine. Study results and caveats: Increases in Spike-specific TCR breadth and depth were seen after two AZD1222 doses. The reported proportion of spike-specific TCRs targeting unmutated variant regions was nearly half. Recipients of AZD1222 seropositive at baseline numbered only 6 or 7.

TCRdb's copy holds only in-frame clones and misses some; the assay was immunoSEQ multiplex PCR. Of 100,000 to 130,000 clones listed, more than 70% are singletons. This clonotype originated in an adult in good health. Sequences were derived from peripheral blood, sampled on day 0 of MenACWY control vaccination.

CDR3 bases: TGTCTTCTCAAACTAGTCCTCCAAGAGACCCAGTACTTC. Protein sequence: CLLKLVLQETQYF. The chain joins TRBV6-5 to TRBJ2-5; weak D call: TRBD2 (5 bases). This CDR3 contains 13 residues. Germline values: CDR1 MNHEY, CDR2 SVGAGI.